This T cell receptor (beta chain) appears in the sequencing data of a study of cytomegalovirus exposure and HLA in healthy donors. In the study overall: In a later analysis, it was reported that the 110 or so validation repertoires had been produced on the same platform as the 550 to 700 repertoires belonging to the first cohort.

The study drew the donors from its approximately 130-subject validation cohort, separate from the approximately 700-subject first cohort. About this clone itself: What it binds is unknown.

Findings of the study overall: According to the study, 160 or so TCR beta chains were cytomegalovirus-associated.

Using immunoSEQ multiplex PCR, the repertoire was profiled, and TCRdb retains in-frame clones only, with some absent. The sample carries roughly 63,000 clones, 89% recorded once. Sample: PBMCs. The receptor was derived from a woman aged 18-30 years in good health and CMV-seronegative.

The CDR3 coding sequence is TGTGCCAGCAGTTACTCCGTGGGGGCTTCCGGAAACACCATATATTTT. It translates to CASSYSVGASGNTIYF. The chain carries TRBV6-5 and TRBJ1-3; maybe TRBD1 (6 bases). CDR3 length: 16 residues. V was shortened by 0 bases and J by 4 bases, with 13 bases between the two germline ends. Germline CDR1 MNHEY, CDR2 SVGAGI.